A selection of T cell receptor beta chains follows, all from one sample in a study of blood T cell repertoires in COVID-19. Data came from immunoSEQ multiplex PCR; TCRdb stores just in-frame clones and leaves some out. This sample carries approximately 100,000 clones, around 90% of them seen once, and the ten largest clones take more than 4.5%. The sequenced sample consisted of peripheral blood. The receptors derive from a man between 70 and 80 years old with acute or convalescent COVID-19. CDR3s include the opening cysteine and the closing phenylalanine or tryptophan. D genes are given only for firm matches. Clone size is shown for a subset of rows, as once, few, many or a class of expanded clone.

v_gene: TRBV7-8; abundance: NA; d_gene: NA; j_gene: TRBJ2-2; CDR3aa: CASSSYPGGELFF; CDR3nt: TGTGCCAGCAGCTCGTATCCGGGGGGGGAGCTGTTTTTT
v_gene: TRBV11-2; abundance: NA; d_gene: NA; j_gene: TRBJ1-1; CDR3aa: CASSLRSRAEAFF; CDR3nt: TGTGCCAGCAGCTTAAGGTCCCGGGCTGAAGCTTTCTTT
v_gene: TRBV19; abundance: NA; d_gene: TRBD2; j_gene: TRBJ2-2; CDR3aa: CASSIRVLAGDLGTGELFF; CDR3nt: TGTGCCAGTAGTATAAGGGTACTAGCGGGGGATTTGGGCACCGGGGAGCTGTTTTTT
v_gene: TRBV28; abundance: NA; d_gene: TRBD1; j_gene: TRBJ1-6; CDR3aa: CASIAGGNYNSPLHF; CDR3nt: TGTGCCAGCATCGCAGGGGGGAACTATAATTCACCCCTCCACTTT
v_gene: TRBV5-1; abundance: NA; d_gene: NA; j_gene: TRBJ1-1; CDR3aa: CASSRDSNTEAFF; CDR3nt: TGCGCCAGCAGCCGGGACTCGAACACTGAAGCTTTCTTT
v_gene: TRBV19; abundance: NA; d_gene: TRBD1; j_gene: TRBJ1-5; CDR3aa: CASSIQGVNQPQHF; CDR3nt: TGTGCCAGTAGTATACAGGGGGTTAATCAGCCCCAGCATTTT
v_gene: TRBV7-7; abundance: NA; d_gene: NA; j_gene: TRBJ2-6; CDR3aa: CASGLSGANVLTF; CDR3nt: TGTGCCAGCGGCCTCTCTGGGGCCAACGTCCTGACTTTC
v_gene: TRBV15; abundance: once; d_gene: TRBD1; j_gene: TRBJ2-1; CDR3aa: CATSKDRGTYNEQFF; CDR3nt: TGTGCCACCAGCAAAGACAGGGGAACCTACAATGAGCAGTTCTTC
v_gene: TRBV27; abundance: NA; d_gene: TRBD1; j_gene: TRBJ2-5; CDR3aa: CASSSRGRGVRETQYF; CDR3nt: TGTGCCAGCAGTTCCAGGGGGCGCGGGGTAAGGGAGACCCAGTACTTC
v_gene: TRBV7-8; abundance: NA; d_gene: NA; j_gene: TRBJ1-5; CDR3aa: CASSFRGRVSNQPQHF; CDR3nt: TGTGCCAGCAGCTTTCGGGGGAGGGTGAGCAATCAGCCCCAGCATTTT
v_gene: TRBV6-6; abundance: few; d_gene: NA; j_gene: TRBJ1-4; CDR3aa: CASSYLQGGEKLFF; CDR3nt: TGTGCCAGCAGTTACTTGCAGGGAGGTGAAAAACTGTTTTTT
v_gene: TRBV10-1; abundance: NA; d_gene: TRBD1; j_gene: TRBJ1-6; CDR3aa: CASSGQGNSPLHF; CDR3nt: TGCGCCAGCAGTGGACAGGGGAATTCACCCCTCCACTTT
v_gene: TRBV11-2; abundance: NA; d_gene: NA; j_gene: TRBJ2-3; CDR3aa: CASSFRGIVSTDTQYF; CDR3nt: TGTGCCAGCAGCTTTAGGGGGATAGTTTCTACAGATACGCAGTATTTT
v_gene: TRBV28; abundance: NA; d_gene: NA; j_gene: TRBJ1-3; CDR3aa: CASEGNGNTIYF; CDR3nt: TGTGCCAGCGAGGGAAATGGAAACACCATATATTTT
v_gene: TRBV5-6; abundance: once; d_gene: NA; j_gene: TRBJ1-1; CDR3aa: CASSFQGDTEAFF; CDR3nt: TGTGCCAGCAGCTTTCAGGGCGACACTGAAGCTTTCTTT
v_gene: TRBV7-2; abundance: NA; d_gene: NA; j_gene: TRBJ1-2; CDR3aa: CASSPPSGNANYGYTF; CDR3nt: TGTGCCAGCAGCCCCCCGTCAGGGAATGCTAACTATGGCTACACCTTC
v_gene: TRBV3-1/TRBV3-2; abundance: NA; d_gene: NA; j_gene: TRBJ1-6; CDR3aa: CASSQGLYSPLHF; CDR3nt: TGTGCCAGCAGCCAAGGACTTTATTCACCCCTCCACTTT
v_gene: TRBV5-5; abundance: NA; d_gene: NA; j_gene: TRBJ2-7; CDR3aa: CASSFALSMSYEQYF; CDR3nt: TGTGCCAGCAGCTTTGCCCTCAGTATGTCCTACGAGCAGTACTTC